A selection of T cell receptor beta chains follows, all from one sample in a study of blood T cells in healthy people across ages. TCRdb redid the calling of the 5' RACE reads with MiXCR, one entry per CDR3 protein. The sample includes roughly 1.6 million distinct CDR3 sequences, about 35% of them seen just once. The sequenced sample was blood. The receptors were sampled from a woman in her 30s in good health. CDR3s include the opening cysteine and the closing phenylalanine or tryptophan. A D gene is named only where the DNA matches it firmly. Some rows have no size entry. The others give once, few or many, or a class for an expanded clone.

v_call	clone_size	j_call	d_call	cdr3_aa	cdr3_nt
TRBV3-1	.	TRBJ1-2	.	CASSHGPGYGYTF	TGTGCCAGCAGCCACGGGCCGGGATATGGCTACACCTTC
TRBV2	few	TRBJ2-1	.	CASSVTSGSEQFF	TGTGCCAGCAGCGTTACTAGTGGGAGTGAGCAGTTCTTC
TRBV5-1	few	TRBJ2-1	.	CASSSALESSYNEQFF	TGCGCCAGCAGCAGTGCCTTGGAGAGCTCCTACAATGAGCAGTTCTTC
TRBV2	.	TRBJ2-3	.	CASSDVSTDTQYF	TGTGCCAGCAGTGATGTTAGCACAGATACGCAGTATTTT
TRBV7-9	few	TRBJ2-7	TRBD1	CASPPPGQGGSYEQYF	TGTGCCAGCCCGCCACCGGGACAGGGAGGGAGCTACGAGCAGTACTTC
TRBV7-9	few	TRBJ1-1	.	CASSQNQGPVDLFLVAFF	TGTGCCAGCAGCCAAAATCAGGGACCAGTGGATCTATTCCTGGTTGCTTTCTTT
TRBV20-1	.	TRBJ2-3	.	CSATPFGGWTDTQYF	TGCAGTGCTACACCGTTTGGGGGCTGGACAGATACGCAGTATTTT
TRBV7-9	few	TRBJ2-1	.	CASSLAGGWASGSYNEQFF	TGTGCCAGCAGCCTAGCAGGGGGATGGGCTAGCGGGTCCTACAATGAGCAGTTCTTC
TRBV6-5	few	TRBJ1-2	.	CASSKRQSYGYTF	TGTGCCAGCAGCAAACGACAGAGCTATGGCTACACCTTC
TRBV29-1	.	TRBJ2-3	.	CSVERNGWADTQYF	TGCAGCGTTGAACGGAACGGGTGGGCAGATACGCAGTATTTT
TRBV5-1	.	TRBJ2-7	TRBD1	CASSFLGQGFYEQYF	TGCGCCAGCAGCTTTCTGGGACAGGGTTTCTACGAGCAGTACTTC
TRBV11-2	few	TRBJ2-1	.	CASSLARVMGNAYNEQFF	TGTGCCAGCAGCTTGGCCAGGGTAATGGGGAATGCCTACAATGAGCAGTTCTTC
TRBV11-2	few	TRBJ2-1	TRBD2	CASSLTKSGGASANEQFF	TGTGCCAGCAGCTTAACGAAAAGCGGGGGGGCCTCTGCGAATGAGCAGTTCTTC
TRBV6-2/TRBV6-3	.	TRBJ2-7	TRBD2	CASRPGGGYEQYF	TGTGCCAGCAGGCCTGGCGGGGGGTACGAGCAGTACTTC
TRBV4-1	many	TRBJ2-7	TRBD1	CASSQPKEVGQGTLYEQYF	TGCGCCAGCAGCCAACCAAAAGAAGTGGGACAGGGCACATTATACGAGCAGTACTTC